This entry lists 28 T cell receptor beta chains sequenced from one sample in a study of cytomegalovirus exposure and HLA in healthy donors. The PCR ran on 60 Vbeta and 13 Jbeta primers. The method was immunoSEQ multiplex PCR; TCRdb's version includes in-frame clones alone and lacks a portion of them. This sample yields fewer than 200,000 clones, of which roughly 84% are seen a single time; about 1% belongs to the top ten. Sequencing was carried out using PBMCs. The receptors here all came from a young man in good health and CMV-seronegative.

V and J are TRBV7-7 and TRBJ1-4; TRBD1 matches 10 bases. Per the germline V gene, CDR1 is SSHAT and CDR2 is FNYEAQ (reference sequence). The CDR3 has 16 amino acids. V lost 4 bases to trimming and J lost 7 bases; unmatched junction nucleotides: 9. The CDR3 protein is CASSSLKGQGSEKLFF. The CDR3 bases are TGTGCCAGCAGCTCCCTTAAGGGACAGGGGAGTGAAAAACTGTTTTTT.

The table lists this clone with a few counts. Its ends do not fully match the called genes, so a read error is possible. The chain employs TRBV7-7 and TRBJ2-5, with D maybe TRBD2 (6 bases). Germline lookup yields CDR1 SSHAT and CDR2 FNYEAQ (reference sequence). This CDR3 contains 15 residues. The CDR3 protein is CASSLFGGSEETQYF. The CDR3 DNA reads TGTGCTAGCAGCTTATTTGGAGGGTCAGAAGAGACCCAGTACTTC.

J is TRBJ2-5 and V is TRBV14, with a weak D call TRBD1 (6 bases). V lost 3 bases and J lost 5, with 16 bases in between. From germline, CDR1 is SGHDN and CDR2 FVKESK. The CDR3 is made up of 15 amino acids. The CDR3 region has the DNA TGTGCCAGCAGCCAGGGGGCAGTTTTGGGGGAGACCCAGTACTTC. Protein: CASSQGAVLGETQYF. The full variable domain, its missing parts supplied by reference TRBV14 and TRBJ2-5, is EAGVTQFPSHSVIEKGQTVTLRCDPISGHDNLYWYRRVMGKEIKFLLHFVKESKQDESGMPNNRFLAERTGGTYSTLKVQPAELEDSGVYFCASSQGAVLGETQYFGPGTRLLVL.

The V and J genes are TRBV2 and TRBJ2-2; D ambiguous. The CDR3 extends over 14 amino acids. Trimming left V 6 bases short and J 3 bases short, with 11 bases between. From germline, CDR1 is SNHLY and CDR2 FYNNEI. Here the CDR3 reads CASRGGPHTGELFF. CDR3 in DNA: TGTGCCAGCAGAGGTGGGCCCCACACCGGGGAGCTGTTTTTT.

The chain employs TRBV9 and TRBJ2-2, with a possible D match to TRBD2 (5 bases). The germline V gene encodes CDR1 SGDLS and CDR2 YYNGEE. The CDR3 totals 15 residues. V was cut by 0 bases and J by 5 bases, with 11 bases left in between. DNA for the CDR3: TGTGCCAGCAGCGTAGTTTTCGGGGAGACCGGGGAGCTGTTTTTT. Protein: CASSVVFGETGELFF.

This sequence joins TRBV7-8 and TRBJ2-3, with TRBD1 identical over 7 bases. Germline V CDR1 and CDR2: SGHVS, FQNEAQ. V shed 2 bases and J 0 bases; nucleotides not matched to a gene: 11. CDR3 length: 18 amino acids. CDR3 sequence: CASSLRSTGLTSTDTQYF. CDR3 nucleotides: TGTGCCAGCAGCTTAAGGTCGACAGGGCTCACTAGCACAGATACGCAGTATTTT.

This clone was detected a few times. As DNA, the CDR3 is TGTGCCAGCAGTTACGCTTTTGAGGGAGGGCCCCACGAGCAGTACTTC. It encodes CASSYAFEGGPHEQYF. The V and J genes are TRBV6-5 and TRBJ2-7; 7 positions match TRBD2. Per the germline V gene, CDR1 is MNHEY and CDR2 is SVGAGI. The CDR3 extends over 16 amino acids. The V and J ends lost 2 bases and 5 bases, in that order; junction bases with no gene match: 12.

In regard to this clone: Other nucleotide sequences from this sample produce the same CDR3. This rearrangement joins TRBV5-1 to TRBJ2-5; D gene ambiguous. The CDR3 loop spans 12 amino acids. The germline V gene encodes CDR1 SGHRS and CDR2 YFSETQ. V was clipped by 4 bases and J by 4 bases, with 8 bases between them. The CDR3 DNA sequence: TGCGCCAGCAGCCCCCCGGGAGAGACCCAGTACTTC. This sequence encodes CASSPPGETQYF.

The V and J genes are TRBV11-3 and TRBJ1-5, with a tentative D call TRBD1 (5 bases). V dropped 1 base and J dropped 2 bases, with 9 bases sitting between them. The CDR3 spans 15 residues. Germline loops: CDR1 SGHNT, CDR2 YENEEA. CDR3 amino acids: CASSLVQGGNQPQHF. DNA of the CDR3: TGTGCCAGCAGCTTAGTGCAGGGTGGCAATCAGCCCCAGCATTTT.

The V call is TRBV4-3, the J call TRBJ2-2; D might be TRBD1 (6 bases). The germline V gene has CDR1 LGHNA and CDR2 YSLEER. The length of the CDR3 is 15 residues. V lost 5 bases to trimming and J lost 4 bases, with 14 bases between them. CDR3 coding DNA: TGCGCCAGCAGCTCGTGGACAGAGCTCACCGGGGAGCTGTTTTTT. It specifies CASSSWTELTGELFF.

The CDR3 reads CASSLGTVPTEAFF. CDR3 coding DNA: TGTGCCAGCAGTTTAGGGACAGTGCCCACTGAAGCTTTCTTT. This chain uses TRBV27 with TRBJ1-1, with TRBD1 matching over 7 bases. CDR1 and CDR2 from the germline V gene are MNHEY and SMNVEV (reference sequence). With V trimmed by 2 bases and J by 4 bases, 4 bases remained unmatched. The CDR3 consists of 14 residues.

CDR3 nucleotides: TGTGCCAGCAGCAACGGGGGGGTTGTATTGTACGAGCAGTACTTC. Its translation is CASSNGGVVLYEQYF. The genes are TRBV28 and TRBJ2-7, with TRBD2 matching over 8 bases. The CDR3 is 15 residues long. The trim removed 6 bases at V and 4 bases at J, leaving 11 bases unmatched. CDR1 is MDHEN, CDR2 SYDVKM, per germline.

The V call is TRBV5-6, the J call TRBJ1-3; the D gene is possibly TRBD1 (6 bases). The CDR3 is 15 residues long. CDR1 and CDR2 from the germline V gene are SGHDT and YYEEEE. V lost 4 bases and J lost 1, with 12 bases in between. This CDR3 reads CASSPTGLSGNTIYF. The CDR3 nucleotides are TGTGCCAGCAGCCCGACAGGACTTTCTGGAAACACCATATATTTT.

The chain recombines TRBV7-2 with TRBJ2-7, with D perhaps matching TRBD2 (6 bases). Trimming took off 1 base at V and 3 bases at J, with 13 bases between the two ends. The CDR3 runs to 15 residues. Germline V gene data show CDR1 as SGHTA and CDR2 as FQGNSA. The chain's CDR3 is CASSLVGTAYYEQYF. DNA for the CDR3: TGTGCCAGCAGCTTAGTCGGGACTGCTTACTACGAGCAGTACTTC.

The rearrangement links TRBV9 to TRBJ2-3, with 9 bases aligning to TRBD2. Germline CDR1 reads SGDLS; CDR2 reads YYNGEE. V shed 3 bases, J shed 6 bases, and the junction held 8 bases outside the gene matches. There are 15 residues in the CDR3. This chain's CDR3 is CASSGNSGSVDTQYF. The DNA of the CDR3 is TGTGCCAGCAGCGGAAATAGCGGGAGTGTTGATACGCAGTATTTT.

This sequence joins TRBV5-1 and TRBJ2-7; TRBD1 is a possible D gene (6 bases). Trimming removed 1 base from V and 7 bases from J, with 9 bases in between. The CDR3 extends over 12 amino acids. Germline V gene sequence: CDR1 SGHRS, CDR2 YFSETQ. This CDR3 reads CASSLTGFEQYF. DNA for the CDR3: TGCGCCAGCAGCTTGACAGGGTTTGAGCAGTACTTC.

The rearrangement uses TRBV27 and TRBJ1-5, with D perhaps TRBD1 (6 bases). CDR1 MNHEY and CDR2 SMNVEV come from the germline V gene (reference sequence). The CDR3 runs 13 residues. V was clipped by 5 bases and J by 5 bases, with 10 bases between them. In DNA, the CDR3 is TGTGCCAGCAGTGGGGGGGGGCATCAGCCCCAGCATTTT. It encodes CASSGGGHQPQHF.

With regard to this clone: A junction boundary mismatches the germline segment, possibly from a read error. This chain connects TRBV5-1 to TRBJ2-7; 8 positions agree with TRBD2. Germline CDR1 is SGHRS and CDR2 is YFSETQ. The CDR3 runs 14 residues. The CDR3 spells CASSTSGFPYGQYF. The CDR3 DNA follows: TGCGCCAGCAGCACTAGCGGTTTCCCCTACGGGCAGTACTTC.

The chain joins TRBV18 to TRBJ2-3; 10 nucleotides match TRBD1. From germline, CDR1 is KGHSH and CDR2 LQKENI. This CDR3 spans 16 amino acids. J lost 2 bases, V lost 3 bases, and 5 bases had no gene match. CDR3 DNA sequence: TGTGCCAGCTCACCCCAGACAGGGGGCAACACAGATACGCAGTATTTT. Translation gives CASSPQTGGNTDTQYF.

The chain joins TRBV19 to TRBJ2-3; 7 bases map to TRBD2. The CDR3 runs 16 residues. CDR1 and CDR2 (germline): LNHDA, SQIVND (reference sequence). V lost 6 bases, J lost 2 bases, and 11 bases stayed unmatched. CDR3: CASSGLTSAHTDTQYF. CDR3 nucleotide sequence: TGTGCCAGTAGCGGGCTTACTAGCGCGCACACAGATACGCAGTATTTT.

Here the CDR3 DNA reads TGTGCCAGCGACCCCAGGACAGAAAATAACTATGGCTACACCTTC. Residues: CASDPRTENNYGYTF. This chain links TRBV13 with TRBJ1-2; perhaps TRBD1 as D (6 bases). The germline V and J ends were trimmed by 8 bases and 1 base, with 17 bases remaining between them. The CDR3 spans 15 residues. The germline gives CDR1 PRHDT, CDR2 FYEKMQ (reference sequence).

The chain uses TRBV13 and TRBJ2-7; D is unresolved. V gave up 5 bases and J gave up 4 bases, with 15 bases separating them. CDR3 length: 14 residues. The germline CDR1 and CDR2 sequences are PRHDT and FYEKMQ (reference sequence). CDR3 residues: CASSKDRVDYEQYF. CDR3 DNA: TGTGCCAGCAGCAAAGACCGGGTCGATTACGAGCAGTACTTC.

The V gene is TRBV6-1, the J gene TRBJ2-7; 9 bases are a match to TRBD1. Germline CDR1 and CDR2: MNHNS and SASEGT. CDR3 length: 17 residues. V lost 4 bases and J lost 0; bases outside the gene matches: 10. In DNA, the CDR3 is TGTGCCAGCAGTGCCACCACCGGGACAGGGAGCTCCTACGAGCAGTACTTC. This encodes CASSATTGTGSSYEQYF.

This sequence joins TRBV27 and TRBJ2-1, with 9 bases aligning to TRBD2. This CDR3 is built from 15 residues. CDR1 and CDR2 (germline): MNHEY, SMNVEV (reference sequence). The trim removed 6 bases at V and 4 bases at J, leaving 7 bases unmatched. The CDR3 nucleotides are TGTGCCAGCAGCCAGCGGGGGGTATATTACAATGAGCAGTTCTTC. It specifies CASSQRGVYYNEQFF.

CDR3 region: CSGGGQGGPSGYTF. The CDR3 coding sequence is TGCAGCGGGGGCGGCCAAGGGGGCCCATCCGGCTACACCTTC. The chain has TRBV29-1 and TRBJ1-2, with 7 positions matching TRBD1. Germline V CDR1 and CDR2: SQVTM, ANQGSEA. Trimming removed 7 bases from V and 8 bases from J; junction bases left unmatched: 16. The CDR3 contains 14 residues.

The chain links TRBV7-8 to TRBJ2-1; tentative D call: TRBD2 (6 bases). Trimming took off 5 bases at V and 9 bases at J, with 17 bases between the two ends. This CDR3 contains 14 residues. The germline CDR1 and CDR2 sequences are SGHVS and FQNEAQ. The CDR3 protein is CASSQVSGTGEQFF. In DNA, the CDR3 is TGTGCCAGCAGCCAAGTGTCAGGGACTGGTGAGCAGTTCTTC.

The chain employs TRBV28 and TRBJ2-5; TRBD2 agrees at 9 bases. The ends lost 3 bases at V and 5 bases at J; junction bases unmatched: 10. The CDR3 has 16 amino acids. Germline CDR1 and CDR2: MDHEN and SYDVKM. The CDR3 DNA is TGTGCCAGCAGTTTGGCGGGGGGGCCTTTCTTGGAGACCCAGTACTTC. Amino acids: CASSLAGGPFLETQYF.

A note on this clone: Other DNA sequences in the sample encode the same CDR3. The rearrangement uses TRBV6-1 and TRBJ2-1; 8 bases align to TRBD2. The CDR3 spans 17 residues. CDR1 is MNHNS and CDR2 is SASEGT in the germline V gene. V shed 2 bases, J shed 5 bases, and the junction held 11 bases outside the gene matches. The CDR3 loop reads CASSEWEAGEGDNEQFF. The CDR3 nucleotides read TGTGCCAGCAGTGAATGGGAAGCGGGAGAGGGTGACAATGAGCAGTTCTTC.